This T cell receptor (beta chain) was found in a study of T cell changes during pregnancy in multiple sclerosis. The germline V and J ends were trimmed by 0 bases and 4 bases, with 10 bases remaining between them. Germline lookup yields CDR1 GTSNPN and CDR2 SVGIG (reference sequence). The CDR3 length is 15 residues. This clone has only one observation. Profiling relied on immunoSEQ multiplex PCR, and the TCRdb table lists in-frame clones only, not all of them. The data show roughly 64,000 clones, around nine tenths seen once. This rearrangement joins TRBV30 to TRBJ1-6; D unclear. The TCR comes from a female donor with multiple sclerosis, enrolled in a pregnancy study. The specimen was peripheral blood, collected in the second trimester of pregnancy. CDR3 amino acids: CAWSVRSDYNSPLHF. CDR3 coding DNA: TGTGCCTGGAGTGTCCGGTCCGATTATAATTCACCCCTCCACTTT.